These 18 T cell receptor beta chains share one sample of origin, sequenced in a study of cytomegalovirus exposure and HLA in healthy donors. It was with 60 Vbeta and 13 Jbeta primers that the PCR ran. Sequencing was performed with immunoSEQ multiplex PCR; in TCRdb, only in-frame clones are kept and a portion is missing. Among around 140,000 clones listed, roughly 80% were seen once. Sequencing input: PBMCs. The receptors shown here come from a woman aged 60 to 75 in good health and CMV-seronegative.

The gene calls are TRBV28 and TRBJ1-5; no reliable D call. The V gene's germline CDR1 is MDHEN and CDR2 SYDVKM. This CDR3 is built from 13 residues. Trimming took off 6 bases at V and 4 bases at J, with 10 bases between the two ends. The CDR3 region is CASRSLLNQPQHF. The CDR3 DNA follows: TGTGCCAGCAGATCCCTATTAAATCAGCCCCAGCATTTT. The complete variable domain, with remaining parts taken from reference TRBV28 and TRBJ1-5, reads DVKVTQSSRYLVKRTGEKVFLECVQDMDHENMFWYRQDPGLGLRLIYFSYDVKMKEKGDIPEGYSVSREKKERFSLILESASTNQTSMYLCASRSLLNQPQHFGDGTRLSIL.

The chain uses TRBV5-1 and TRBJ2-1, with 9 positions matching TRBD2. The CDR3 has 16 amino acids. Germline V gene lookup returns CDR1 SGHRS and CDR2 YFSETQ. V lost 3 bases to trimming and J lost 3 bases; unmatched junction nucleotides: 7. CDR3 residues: CASSSAGGPNYNEQFF. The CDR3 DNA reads TGCGCCAGCAGCTCTGCGGGGGGGCCGAACTACAATGAGCAGTTCTTC.

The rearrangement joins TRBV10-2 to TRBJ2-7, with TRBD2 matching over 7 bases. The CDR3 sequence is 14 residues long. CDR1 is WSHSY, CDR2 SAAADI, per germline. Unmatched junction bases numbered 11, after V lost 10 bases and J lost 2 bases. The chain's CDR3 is CAKVGDYGAYEQYF. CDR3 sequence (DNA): TGCGCCAAGGTCGGGGACTACGGGGCCTACGAGCAGTACTTC.

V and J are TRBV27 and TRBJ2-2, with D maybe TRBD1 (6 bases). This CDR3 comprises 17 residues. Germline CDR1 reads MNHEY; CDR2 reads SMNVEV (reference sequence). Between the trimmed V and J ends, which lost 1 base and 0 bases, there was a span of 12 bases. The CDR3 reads CASSLLGGPSNTGELFF. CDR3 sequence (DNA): TGTGCCAGCAGTTTATTAGGGGGACCTTCGAACACCGGGGAGCTGTTTTTT.

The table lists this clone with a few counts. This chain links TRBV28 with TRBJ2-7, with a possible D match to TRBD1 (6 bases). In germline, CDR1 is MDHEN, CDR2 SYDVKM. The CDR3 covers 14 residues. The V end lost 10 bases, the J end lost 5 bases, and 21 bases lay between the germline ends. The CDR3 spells CAISLRDMSDEQYF. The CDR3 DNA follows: TGTGCCATCTCTTTAAGGGACATGTCCGACGAGCAGTACTTC. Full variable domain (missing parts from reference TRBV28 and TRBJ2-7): DVKVTQSSRYLVKRTGEKVFLECVQDMDHENMFWYRQDPGLGLRLIYFSYDVKMKEKGDIPEGYSVSREKKERFSLILESASTNQTSMYLCAISLRDMSDEQYFGPGTRLTVT.

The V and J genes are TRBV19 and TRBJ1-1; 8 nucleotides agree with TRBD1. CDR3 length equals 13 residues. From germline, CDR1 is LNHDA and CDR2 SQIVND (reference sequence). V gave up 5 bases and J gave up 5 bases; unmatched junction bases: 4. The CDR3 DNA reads TGTGCCAGTAGTGAACAGGGGGGGACTGAAGCTTTCTTT. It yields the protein CASSEQGGTEAFF.

This CDR3 is CASRQGAGANVLTF. CDR3 in DNA: TGTGCCAGCAGACAGGGGGCTGGGGCCAACGTCCTGACTTTC. The chain couples TRBV6-5 to TRBJ2-6; 8 positions match TRBD1. The CDR3 runs to 14 residues. Trimming cost V 6 bases and J 2 bases; bases outside gene matches: 0. Germline lookup yields CDR1 MNHEY and CDR2 SVGAGI.

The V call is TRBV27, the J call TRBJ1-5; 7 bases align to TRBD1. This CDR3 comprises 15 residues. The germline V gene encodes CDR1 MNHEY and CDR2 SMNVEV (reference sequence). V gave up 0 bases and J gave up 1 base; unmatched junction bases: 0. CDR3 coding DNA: TGTGCCAGCAGTTTATCACAGGGGAGCAATCAGCCCCAGCATTTT. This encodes CASSLSQGSNQPQHF.

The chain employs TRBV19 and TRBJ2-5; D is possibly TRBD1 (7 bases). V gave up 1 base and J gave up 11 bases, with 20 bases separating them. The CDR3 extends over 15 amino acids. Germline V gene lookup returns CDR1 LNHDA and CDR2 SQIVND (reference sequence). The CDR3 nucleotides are TGTGCCAGTAGTATAGTCCTCTCAGGGGGGTCGGAGCAGTACTTC. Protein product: CASSIVLSGGSEQYF.

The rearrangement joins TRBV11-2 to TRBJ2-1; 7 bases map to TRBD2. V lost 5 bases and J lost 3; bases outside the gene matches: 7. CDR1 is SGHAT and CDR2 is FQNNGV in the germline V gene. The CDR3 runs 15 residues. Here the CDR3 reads CASSPRGRIYNEQFF. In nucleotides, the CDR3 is TGTGCCAGCAGCCCACGCGGGAGAATCTACAATGAGCAGTTCTTC.

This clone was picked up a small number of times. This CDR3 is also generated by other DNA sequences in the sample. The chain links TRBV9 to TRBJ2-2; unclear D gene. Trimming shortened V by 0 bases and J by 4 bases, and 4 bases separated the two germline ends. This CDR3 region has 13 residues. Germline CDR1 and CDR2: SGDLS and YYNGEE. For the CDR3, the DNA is TGTGCCAGCAGCGTAGGAGGCACCGGGGAGCTGTTTTTT. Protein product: CASSVGGTGELFF. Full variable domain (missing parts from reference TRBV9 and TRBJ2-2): DSGVTQTPKHLITATGQRVTLRCSPRSGDLSVYWYQQSLDQGLQFLIQYYNGEERAKGNILERFSAQQFPDLHSELNLSSLELGDSALYFCASSVGGTGELFFGEGSRLTVL.

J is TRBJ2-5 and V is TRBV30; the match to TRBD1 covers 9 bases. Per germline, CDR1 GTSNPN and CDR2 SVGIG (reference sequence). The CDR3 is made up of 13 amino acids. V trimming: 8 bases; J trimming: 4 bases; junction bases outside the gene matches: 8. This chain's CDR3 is CAHETTGGETQYF. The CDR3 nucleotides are TGTGCCCACGAGACGACAGGGGGAGAGACCCAGTACTTC.

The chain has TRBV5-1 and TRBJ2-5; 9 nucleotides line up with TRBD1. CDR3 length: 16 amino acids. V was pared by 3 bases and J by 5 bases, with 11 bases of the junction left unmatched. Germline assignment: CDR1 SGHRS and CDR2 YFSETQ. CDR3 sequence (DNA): TGCGCCAGCAGCTCGACGAGACAGGGGGGATATGAGACCCAGTACTTC. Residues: CASSSTRQGGYETQYF. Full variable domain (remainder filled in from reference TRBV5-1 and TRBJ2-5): KAGVTQTPRYLIKTRGQQVTLSCSPISGHRSVSWYQQTPGQGLQFLFEYFSETQRNKGNFPGRFSGRQFSNSRSEMNVSTLELGDSALYLCASSSTRQGGYETQYFGPGTRLLVL.

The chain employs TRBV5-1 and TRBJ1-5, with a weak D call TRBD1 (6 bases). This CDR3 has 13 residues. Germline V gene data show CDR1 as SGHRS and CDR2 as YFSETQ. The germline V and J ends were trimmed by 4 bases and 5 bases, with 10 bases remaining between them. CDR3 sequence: CASSDSGDQPQHF. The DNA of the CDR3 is TGCGCCAGCAGCGATTCAGGGGATCAGCCCCAGCATTTT.

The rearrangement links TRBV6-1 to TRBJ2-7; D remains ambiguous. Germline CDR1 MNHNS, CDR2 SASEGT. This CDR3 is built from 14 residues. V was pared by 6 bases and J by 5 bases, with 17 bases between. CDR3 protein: CASSPFLLGDEQYF. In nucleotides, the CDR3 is TGTGCCAGCAGCCCCTTCCTTCTTGGAGACGAGCAGTACTTC.

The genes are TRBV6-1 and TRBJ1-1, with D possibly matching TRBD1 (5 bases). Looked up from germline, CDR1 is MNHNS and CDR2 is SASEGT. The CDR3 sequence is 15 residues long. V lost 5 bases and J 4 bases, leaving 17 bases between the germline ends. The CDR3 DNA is TGTGCCAGCAGTCGCTGGGGGGTGGAAGGCACTGAAGCTTTCTTT. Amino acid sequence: CASSRWGVEGTEAFF.

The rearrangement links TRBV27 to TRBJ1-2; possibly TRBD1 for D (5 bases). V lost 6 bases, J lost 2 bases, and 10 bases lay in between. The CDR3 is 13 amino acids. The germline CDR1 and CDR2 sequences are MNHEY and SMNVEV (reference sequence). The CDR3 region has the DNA TGTGCCAGCAGGCGGGACCTAAACTATGGCTACACCTTC. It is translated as CASRRDLNYGYTF.

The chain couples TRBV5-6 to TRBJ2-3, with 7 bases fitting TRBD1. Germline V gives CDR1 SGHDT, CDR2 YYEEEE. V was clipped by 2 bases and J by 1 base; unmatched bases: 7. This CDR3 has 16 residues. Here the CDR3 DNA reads TGTGCCAGCAGCTTAGGGGGCCGATGGGGCACAGATACGCAGTATTTT. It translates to CASSLGGRWGTDTQYF. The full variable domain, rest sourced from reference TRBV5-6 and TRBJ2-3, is DAGVTQSPTHLIKTRGQQVTLRCSPKSGHDTVSWYQQALGQGPQFIFQYYEEEERQRGNFPDRFSGHQFPNYSSELNVNALLLGDSALYLCASSLGGRWGTDTQYFGPGTRLTVL.